This TCR beta chain was identified in a study of PD-1 blockade in classical Hodgkin lymphoma. After autologous stem cell transplantation all patients relapsed, and prior brentuximab vedotin exposure differed between cohorts. Here immunoSEQ multiplex PCR was the method, and the copy in TCRdb shows in-frame clones only, minus some. Of tens of thousands of clones in the sample, approximately 70% were seen once. CDR1 and CDR2 (germline): SGHNT, YYREEE (reference sequence). Unmatched junction bases numbered 4, after V lost 0 bases and J lost 1 base. CDR3 size: 15 residues. This clonotype originated in a human donor with classical Hodgkin lymphoma. Material: peripheral blood mononuclear cells (PBMCs), obtained before the second cycle of nivolumab. This chain joins TRBV5-4 and TRBJ2-7, with 7 bases identical to TRBD1. The chain's CDR3 is CASSLGGQASYEQYF. CDR3 bases: TGTGCCAGCAGCTTGGGCGGACAGGCTTCCTACGAGCAGTACTTC.